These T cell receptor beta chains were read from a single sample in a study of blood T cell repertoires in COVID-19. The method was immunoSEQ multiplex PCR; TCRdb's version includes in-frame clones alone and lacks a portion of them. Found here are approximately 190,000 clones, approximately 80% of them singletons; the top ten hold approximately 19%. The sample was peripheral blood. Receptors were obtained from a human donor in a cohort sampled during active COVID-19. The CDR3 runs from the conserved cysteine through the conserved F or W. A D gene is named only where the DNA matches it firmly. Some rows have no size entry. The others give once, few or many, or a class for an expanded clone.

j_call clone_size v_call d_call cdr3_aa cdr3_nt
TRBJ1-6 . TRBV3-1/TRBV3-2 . CASNSYNSPLHF TGTGCCAGCAACAGCTATAATTCACCCCTCCACTTT
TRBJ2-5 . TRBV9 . CASSSPRGGETQYF TGTGCCAGCAGCTCTCCGCGTGGAGGGGAGACCCAGTACTTC
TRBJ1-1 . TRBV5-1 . CASSVGLKNTEAFF TGCGCCAGCAGCGTAGGACTGAAGAACACTGAAGCTTTCTTT
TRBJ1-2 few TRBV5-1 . CASSLGASSWGYTF TGCGCCAGCAGCTTGGGGGCGAGCTCTTGGGGCTACACCTTC
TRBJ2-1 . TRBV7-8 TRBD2 CAGGGYNEQFF TGTGCCGGGGGGGGGTACAATGAGCAGTTCTTC
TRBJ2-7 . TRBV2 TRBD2 CASSVGLAVYEQYF TGTGCCAGCAGTGTGGGACTAGCGGTATACGAGCAGTACTTC
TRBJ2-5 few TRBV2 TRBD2 CASSDASRGLAGGETQYF TGTGCCAGCAGTGACGCCTCGAGGGGACTAGCGGGGGGAGAGACCCAGTACTTC
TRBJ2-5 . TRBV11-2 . CASSPTNTETQYF TGTGCCAGCAGTCCGACTAATACGGAGACCCAGTACTTC
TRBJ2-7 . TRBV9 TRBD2 CASSPNMAGELGEQYF TGTGCCAGCAGCCCCAATATGGCGGGAGAACTCGGCGAGCAGTACTTC
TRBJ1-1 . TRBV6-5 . CASRKKGSGEAFF TGTGCCAGCAGGAAGAAGGGAAGCGGTGAAGCTTTCTTT
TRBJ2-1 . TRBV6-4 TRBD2 CASSVAGGYNEQFF TGTGCCAGCAGTGTAGCGGGGGGGTACAATGAGCAGTTCTTC
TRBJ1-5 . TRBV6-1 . CASSEVRATPQHF TGTGCCAGCAGTGAGGTTAGAGCGACGCCCCAGCATTTT
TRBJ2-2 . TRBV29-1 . CSVDGGRTGELFF TGCAGCGTTGATGGGGGGAGGACCGGGGAGCTGTTTTTT
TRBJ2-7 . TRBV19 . CASSIPGGLYEQYF TGTGCCAGTAGTATACCCGGAGGTCTATACGAGCAGTACTTC
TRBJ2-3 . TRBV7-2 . CASSLVADPSTDTQYF TGTGCCAGCAGCTTAGTAGCGGATCCTAGCACAGATACGCAGTATTTT
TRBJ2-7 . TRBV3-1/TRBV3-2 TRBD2 CASSQGTSANSYEQYF TGTGCCAGCAGCCAAGGGACTAGCGCGAACTCCTACGAGCAGTACTTC
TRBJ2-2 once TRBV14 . CASSQYTQGSGELFF TGTGCCAGCAGCCAATATACACAGGGTTCCGGGGAGCTGTTTTTT
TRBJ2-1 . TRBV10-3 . CAISDQGTNNEQFF TGTGCCATCAGTGATCAGGGTACGAACAATGAGCAGTTCTTC
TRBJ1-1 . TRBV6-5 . CASKLGTGWVGAFF TGTGCCAGCAAACTAGGAACAGGGTGGGTCGGCGCTTTCTTT
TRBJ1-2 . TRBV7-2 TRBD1 CASSLDLLTGGYGYTF TGTGCCAGCAGCTTAGACTTGCTGACAGGGGGGTATGGCTACACCTTC
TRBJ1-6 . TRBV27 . CASSFSQNLRSYNSPLHF TGTGCCAGCAGTTTTTCGCAGAATCTTCGCTCCTATAATTCACCCCTCCACTTT
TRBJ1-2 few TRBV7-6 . CASSPERYGYTF TGTGCCAGCAGCCCAGAAAGATATGGCTACACCTTC
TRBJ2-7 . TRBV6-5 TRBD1 CASRPGQGRFEQYF TGTGCCAGCAGACCGGGACAGGGTCGTTTCGAGCAGTACTTC
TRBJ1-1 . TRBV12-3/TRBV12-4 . CASRLTGNTEAFF TGTGCCAGCAGATTAACAGGGAACACTGAAGCTTTCTTT